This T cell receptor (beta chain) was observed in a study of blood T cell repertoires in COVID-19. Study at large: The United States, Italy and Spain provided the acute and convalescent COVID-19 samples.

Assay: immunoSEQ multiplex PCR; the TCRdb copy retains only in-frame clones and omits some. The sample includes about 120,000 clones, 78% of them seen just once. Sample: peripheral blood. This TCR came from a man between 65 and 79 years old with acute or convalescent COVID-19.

The CDR3 is CASSLGQFSGANVLTF. CDR3 bases: TGTGCCAGCAGCTTGGGACAGTTCTCTGGGGCCAACGTCCTGACTTTC. J is TRBJ2-6 and V is TRBV7-2; 7 bases align to TRBD1. Germline CDR1 is SGHTA and CDR2 is FQGNSA. J gave up 0 bases and V 3 bases, and 2 bases lay outside the gene matches. This CDR3 region has 16 residues.